These 3 T cell receptor beta chains were sequenced from one sample in a study of vaccination effects on CD4 cells after COVID-19. The antigens these receptors bind are not known. Sequencing in the ViraFEST assay came after antigen-specific CD4+ T cells had been expanded with viral peptide pools, which were used to stimulate PBMC. Following a roughly 11-day culture, CD4+ T cells were purified. Vaccinated recipients, who were negative for nucleocapsid antibodies, had no history of SARS-CoV-2 infection. The protocol was immunoSEQ multiplex PCR, while the TCRdb copy is restricted to in-frame clones and leaves out a portion. The sample lists roughly 53,000 clones, more than 70% seen once, with over 5% in the top ten. Sequences were derived from CD4+ T cells from PBMCs cultured with HCoV-OC43 spike peptides, sampled before COVID-19 vaccination. As to subset: HCoV-OC43 spike overlapping peptide pool stimulation. Receptors were obtained from a human donor who received a COVID-19 vaccine.

V and J are TRBV5-6 and TRBJ2-5; 7 nucleotides agree with TRBD1. Germline V gene lookup returns CDR1 SGHDT and CDR2 YYEEEE. V gave up 4 bases and J gave up 5 bases; unmatched junction bases: 8. This CDR3 comprises 14 residues. CDR3 region: CASSRTGVQETQYF. As DNA, the CDR3 is TGTGCCAGCAGCCGTACAGGGGTTCAGGAGACCCAGTACTTC.

The chain joins TRBV3-1 (or the pseudogene TRBV3-2) to TRBJ2-7; TRBD1 aligns across 12 bases. The germline V gene encodes CDR1 LGHDT and CDR2 YNNKEL (reference sequence). V lost 4 bases and J lost 6; bases outside the gene matches: 4. The CDR3 has 14 amino acids. This chain's CDR3 is CASSPPGQGAEQYV. CDR3 nucleotides: TGTGCCAGCAGCCCCCCGGGACAGGGGGCCGAGCAGTACGTC.

The chain links TRBV28 to TRBJ2-7; possibly TRBD2 for D (6 bases). Trimming took 3 bases from V and 6 from J, leaving 12 bases between them. This CDR3 has 13 residues. Germline V lookup: CDR1 MDHEN, CDR2 SYDVKM. CDR3 bases: TGTGCCAGCAGTTTTCAGGGTAGCGGCGAGCAGTACGTC. Protein: CASSFQGSGEQYV.